This T cell receptor beta chain emerged from a study of cytomegalovirus exposure and HLA in healthy donors. This clone was counted only a few times. Primers: 60 Vbeta forward and 13 Jbeta reverse. Clones were sequenced by immunoSEQ multiplex PCR, and TCRdb holds only the in-frame ones, with some missing. This table holds 170,000 or so clones, over 65% found once. Looked up from germline, CDR1 is MGHRA and CDR2 is YSYEKL. The CDR3 sequence is 15 residues long. With 2 bases clipped from V and 4 bases from J, the junction kept 1 base outside the gene matches. This chain connects TRBV4-1 to TRBJ2-5; the match to TRBD2 covers 13 bases. The sequence came from a woman aged 25 to 39 in good health and CMV-seropositive. Sequencing was done on a sample of PBMCs. CDR3 amino acids: CASSQRLAGGETQYF. CDR3 sequence (DNA): TGCGCCAGCAGCCAAAGACTAGCGGGAGGAGAGACCCAGTACTTC.